These 24 T cell receptor beta chains were sequenced from one sample in a study of shared clonotypes between healthy human individuals. Data came from immunoSEQ multiplex PCR; TCRdb stores just in-frame clones and leaves some out. The table records about 500,000 clones, over 60% of them present only once. The sequenced sample consisted of PBMCs. These receptors were collected from a middle-aged woman in good health. Some clones in this sample may be carry-over from other donors' samples.

The chain recombines TRBV29-1 with TRBJ1-5, with a possible D match to TRBD1 (6 bases). V lost 7 bases, J lost 2 bases, and 12 bases lay in between. There are 13 residues in the CDR3. CDR1 and CDR2 from the germline V gene are SQVTM and ANQGSEA. This CDR3 reads CSAWAGGNQPQHF. DNA for the CDR3: TGCAGCGCCTGGGCAGGGGGCAATCAGCCCCAGCATTTT.

This chain connects TRBV5-4 to TRBJ2-1; D assignment may be TRBD1 or TRBD2 (5 bases each). The length of the CDR3 is 17 residues. Per germline, CDR1 SGHNT and CDR2 YYREEE (reference sequence). V was trimmed by 0 bases and J by 5 bases, leaving 18 bases between them. Here the CDR3 DNA reads TGTGCCAGCAGCTTGGAGGGACCACCCCTCTCTCACAATGAGCAGTTCTTC. It yields the protein CASSLEGPPLSHNEQFF.

The chain recombines TRBV18 with TRBJ1-1; tentative D call: TRBD1 (5 bases). The ends were cut back, 3 bases at V and 6 bases at J, with 20 bases in the middle. CDR1 and CDR2 (germline): KGHSH, LQKENI. This CDR3 is built from 16 residues. CDR3 bases: TGTGCCAGCTCACCGACGGTGCTCGGGGGGATGGCTGAAGCTTTCTTT. Protein sequence: CASSPTVLGGMAEAFF. The variable domain in full, completed from reference TRBV18 and TRBJ1-1, reads NAGVMQNPRHLVRRRGQEARLRCSPMKGHSHVYWYRQLPEEGLKFMVYLQKENIIDESGMPKERFSAEFPKEGPSILRIQQVVRGDSAAYFCASSPTVLGGMAEAFFGQGTRLTVV.

This clone was seen once. This sequence joins TRBV28 and TRBJ1-5; tentatively, D is TRBD1 (6 bases). Germline V CDR1 and CDR2: MDHEN, SYDVKM. The CDR3 is 17 residues long. Trimming removed 5 bases from V and 0 bases from J, with 17 bases in between. CDR3 DNA sequence: TGTGCCAGCAGTCCCCCGAGGGGGGGGTATAGCAATCAGCCCCAGCATTTT. Translated: CASSPPRGGYSNQPQHF.

The gene calls are TRBV7-9 and TRBJ1-3, with TRBD1 as a possible D gene (5 bases). The germline V and J ends were trimmed by 4 bases and 0 bases, with 16 bases remaining between them. Germline V CDR1 and CDR2: SEHNR, FQNEAQ (reference sequence). The CDR3 sequence is 17 residues long. In nucleotides, the CDR3 is TGTGCCAGCAGCTCACGAGGTCCCGGGGCCTCTGGAAACACCATATATTTT. This codes for CASSSRGPGASGNTIYF.

The table lists this clone with a few counts. The rearrangement joins TRBV28 to TRBJ2-7; 8 bases map to TRBD1. CDR3 length: 14 residues. V lost 5 bases to trimming and J lost 3 bases; unmatched junction nucleotides: 6. The germline gives CDR1 MDHEN, CDR2 SYDVKM. CDR3 sequence reads: CASSGRDRGYEQYF. In nucleotides, the CDR3 is TGTGCCAGCAGTGGCCGTGACAGGGGCTACGAGCAGTACTTC. Looking up the rest from reference TRBV28 and TRBJ2-7 gives the full variable domain: DVKVTQSSRYLVKRTGEKVFLECVQDMDHENMFWYRQDPGLGLRLIYFSYDVKMKEKGDIPEGYSVSREKKERFSLILESASTNQTSMYLCASSGRDRGYEQYFGPGTRLTVT.

The chain has TRBV7-3 and TRBJ2-3; D ambiguous. The CDR3 runs 13 residues. CDR1 SGHTA and CDR2 FQGTGA come from the germline V gene. Trimming took 3 bases from V and 2 from J, leaving 6 bases between them. This chain's CDR3 is CASSFLHTDTQYF. CDR3 coding DNA: TGTGCCAGCAGCTTCCTCCACACAGATACGCAGTATTTT.

The genes are TRBV7-6 and TRBJ2-3, with D hard to call. CDR3 length equals 14 residues. Trimming stripped 3 bases from V and 1 base from J, with 8 bases between. From germline, CDR1 is SGHVS and CDR2 FNYEAQ. The CDR3 region has the DNA TGTGCCAGCAGCTTGGGTTCTGGCACAGATACGCAGTATTTT. Translation: CASSLGSGTDTQYF.

The DNA for the CDR3 is TGTGCCTGGAGTCAGGCCTTGGAGGGTGGCTACACCTTC. This gives the protein CAWSQALEGGYTF. The gene calls are TRBV30 and TRBJ1-2; D gene unclear. Per germline, CDR1 GTSNPN and CDR2 SVGIG (reference sequence). Trimming removed 2 bases at V and 7 bases at J, with 14 bases between. This CDR3 has 13 amino acids.

About this clone itself: One base away lies a much larger clone, so this may be a sequencing read error. The chain combines TRBV30 with TRBJ2-7, with a weak D call TRBD2 (6 bases). Germline loops: CDR1 GTSNPN, CDR2 SVGIG (reference sequence). V lost 8 bases, J lost 6 bases, and 11 bases lay in between. This CDR3 is built from 10 residues. The CDR3 region is CALGGFEQYF. In DNA form, the CDR3 reads TGTGCCCTTGGGGGGTTCGAGCAGTACTTC.

The chain combines TRBV18 with TRBJ1-5; D possibly corresponds to TRBD1 (5 bases). This CDR3 has 16 residues. V lost 3 bases to trimming and J lost 0 bases, with 12 bases between them. From germline, CDR1 is KGHSH and CDR2 LQKENI. This CDR3 is CASSPRQINSNQPQHF. The CDR3 nucleotides are TGTGCCAGCTCACCTAGACAGATTAATAGCAATCAGCCCCAGCATTTT.

This chain links TRBV6-1 with TRBJ2-6; D uncertain. V lost 0 bases and J lost 4, with 7 bases in between. This CDR3 is built from 15 residues. CDR1 MNHNS and CDR2 SASEGT come from the germline V gene. The CDR3 DNA follows: TGTGCCAGCAGTGAAGCGCTAACAGGGGCCAACGTCCTGACTTTC. It specifies CASSEALTGANVLTF.

The chain combines TRBV29-1 with TRBJ1-2; the match to TRBD1 covers 10 bases. The germline V gene encodes CDR1 SQVTM and CDR2 ANQGSEA. The CDR3 loop spans 11 amino acids. The CDR3, as DNA: TGCGTCGGACAGGGGGGATATGGCTACACCTTC. It is translated as CVGQGGYGYTF.

The chain recombines TRBV2 with TRBJ1-1, with D uncertain. With 2 bases removed from V and 12 bases from J, the gap between germline ends came to 13 bases. In germline, CDR1 is SNHLY, CDR2 FYNNEI. CDR3 length equals 12 residues. In DNA, the CDR3 is TGTGCCAGCAGTGAATTTAGGTACGGGACTTTCTTT. Protein sequence: CASSEFRYGTFF.

This chain uses TRBV28 with TRBJ1-1, with TRBD1 identical over 7 bases. The J segment lost 5 bases and the V segment lost 7 bases, leaving 10 bases of the junction unmatched. Germline V gives CDR1 MDHEN, CDR2 SYDVKM. The CDR3 is made up of 14 amino acids. CDR3 loop: CASIVSGGGTEAFF. The CDR3 nucleotides read TGTGCCAGCATCGTGTCAGGGGGGGGAACTGAAGCTTTCTTT.

In this sample, this clone turned up once. The chain carries TRBV12-2 and TRBJ1-5. TRBV12-2 is reported as a pseudogene. This CDR3 comprises 17 residues. CDR3 region: CASRLVGGMRRNQPQHF. Written as DNA, the CDR3 is TGTGCAAGTCGCTTAGTTGGCGGGATGCGGCGCAATCAGCCCCAGCATTTT.

The chain carries TRBV28 and TRBJ2-7; 7 bases align to TRBD2. Trimming removed 8 bases from V and 6 bases from J; junction bases left unmatched: 13. The CDR3 extends over 14 amino acids. Germline V gene sequence: CDR1 MDHEN, CDR2 SYDVKM. CDR3 in DNA: TGTGCCAGCGGGAGGGACTTTGGTCGCATCGAGCAGTACTTC. This sequence encodes CASGRDFGRIEQYF. The variable domain in full, with the rest retrieved from reference TRBV28 and TRBJ2-7, is DVKVTQSSRYLVKRTGEKVFLECVQDMDHENMFWYRQDPGLGLRLIYFSYDVKMKEKGDIPEGYSVSREKKERFSLILESASTNQTSMYLCASGRDFGRIEQYFGPGTRLTVT.

V is TRBV5-1 and J is TRBJ1-1; 7 bases line up with TRBD1. Germline CDR1 SGHRS, CDR2 YFSETQ. The V and J ends lost 0 bases and 4 bases, in that order; junction bases with no gene match: 12. The CDR3 contains 17 residues. Here the CDR3 reads CASSLESTGPPATEAFF. Here the CDR3 DNA reads TGCGCCAGCAGCTTGGAGTCGACAGGGCCCCCCGCCACTGAAGCTTTCTTT.

This clone was detected only once. The rearrangement uses TRBV7-3 and TRBJ2-1; 10 bases line up with TRBD2. V lost 5 bases and J lost 8; bases outside the gene matches: 3. The germline gives CDR1 SGHTA, CDR2 FQGTGA. The CDR3 contains 13 residues. The CDR3 DNA reads as TGTGCCAGCAGCCGACTAGCGGGCGATGAGCAGTTCTTC. Residues: CASSRLAGDEQFF.

This clone was observed once. The genes are TRBV27 and TRBJ2-2, with TRBD2 matching over 7 bases. J lost 4 bases, V lost 6 bases, and 11 bases had no gene match. This CDR3 contains 16 residues. The germline V gene has CDR1 MNHEY and CDR2 SMNVEV (reference sequence). The CDR3 sequence is CASRPLGGSRTGELFF. The DNA of the CDR3 is TGTGCCAGCAGGCCTCTTGGCGGGAGTCGCACCGGGGAGCTGTTTTTT.

On this clone: It differs at one base from a far larger clone, so likely a read error. At the DNA level, this CDR3 is encoded by other sequences in the same sample as well. This chain links TRBV29-1 with TRBJ2-7, with a weak D call TRBD1 (6 bases). Per the germline V gene, CDR1 is SQVTM and CDR2 is ANQGSEA. The CDR3 extends over 15 amino acids. V was pared by 1 base and J by 3 bases, with 16 bases between. CDR3 coding DNA: TGCAGCGTTGAAGCAGGAACAGGGTCAAGCTACGAGCAGTACTTC. Its translation: CSVEAGTGSSYEQYF.

DNA for the CDR3: TGTGCCAGCAGTTGGACTAGCGGGATGGGCGAGCAGTACTTC. It translates to CASSWTSGMGEQYF. The chain combines TRBV2 with TRBJ2-7; 12 nucleotides align to TRBD2. V shed 5 bases, J shed 6 bases, and the junction held 5 bases outside the gene matches. This CDR3 contains 14 residues. The germline V gene has CDR1 SNHLY and CDR2 FYNNEI. The complete variable domain, with remaining parts taken from reference TRBV2 and TRBJ2-7, reads EPEVTQTPSHQVTQMGQEVILRCVPISNHLYFYWYRQILGQKVEFLVSFYNNEISEKSEIFDDQFSVERPDGSNFTLKIRSTKLEDSAMYFCASSWTSGMGEQYFGPGTRLTVT.

This clone came up a few times. With a much larger clone just one base away, this may be a read error. This chain joins TRBV4-3 and TRBJ1-2, with 7 bases matching TRBD1. This CDR3 region has 15 residues. Germline loops: CDR1 LGHNA, CDR2 YSLEER. For the CDR3, the DNA is TGCGCCAGCAGCCAAGATGCCGAGGGGGCTTTGGGCTGCACCTTC. Translated, it gives CASSQDAEGALGCTF.

The chain carries TRBV7-9 and TRBJ2-6; the D is unclear. Germline CDR1 is SEHNR and CDR2 is FQNEAQ (reference sequence). Trimming took off 2 bases at V and 0 bases at J, with 8 bases between the two ends. The CDR3 spans 16 residues. As DNA, the CDR3 is TGTGCCAGCAGCTTACCGGCGGTCTCTGGGGCCAACGTCCTGACTTTC. This sequence encodes CASSLPAVSGANVLTF.